This section outlines one TCR beta chain sequence together with its context. Its specificity is unknown. These data are taken from a study of siplizumab effects on memory and regulatory T cells. Generated by immunoSEQ multiplex PCR, the TCRdb table keeps only in-frame clones and is missing some. The sample contains about 110,000 clones, over 85% of which appear only once. Germline lookup yields CDR1 SGHTA and CDR2 FQGNSA. This CDR3 has 14 residues. The V end lost 1 base, the J end lost 7 bases, and 11 bases lay between the germline ends. Whole-study findings and limits: Naive T cell populations appeared to exhibit greater diversity than memory cells and appeared to be major alloresponse contributors.

The material sequenced was CD4+ T cells sorted from blood. The TCR comes from a human donor in good health. This chain joins TRBV7-2 and TRBJ1-5; D not resolved. Here the CDR3 reads CASSLVGRSQPQHF. CDR3 DNA: TGTGCCAGCAGCTTAGTGGGCAGGTCCCAGCCCCAGCATTTT.